Below, 25 T cell receptor beta chains from the same sample are listed, as sequenced in a study of early T cells in non-severe SARS-CoV-2 infection. TCRdb called the 5' RACE reads again in MiXCR, with one record for every CDR3 protein. Of around 29,000 distinct CDR3 sequences listed, approximately 5.3% were seen once; the top ten hold roughly 4%. Specimen: whole blood. The receptor set was obtained from an adult who was a healthcare worker with PCR-confirmed SARS-CoV-2 infection or an uninfected control (not recorded which).

This clonotype was seen ten or more times. V gene TRBV7-9 combines with J gene TRBJ2-2, with 8 positions matching TRBD2. This CDR3 spans 15 amino acids. Per germline, CDR1 SEHNR and CDR2 FQNEAQ (reference sequence). The junction had 5 bases not matched to a gene; V was cut back by 3 bases and J by 5 bases. The CDR3 bases are TGTGCCAGCAGCTTGGGAGCGGGAGATACCGGGGAGCTGTTTTTT. This sequence encodes CASSLGAGDTGELFF. Supplemented by reference TRBV7-9 and TRBJ2-2, the full variable domain reads DTGVSQNPRHKITKRGQNVTFRCDPISEHNRLYWYRQTLGQGPEFLTYFQNEAQLEKSRLLSDRFSAERPKGSFSTLEIQRTEQGDSAMYLCASSLGAGDTGELFFGEGSRLTVL.

This clonotype appeared many times. The junction does not match germline at one end; this may be a read error. V and J are TRBV7-9 and TRBJ2-1, with D unresolved. CDR1 SEHNR and CDR2 FQNEAQ come from the germline V gene (reference sequence). The CDR3 contains 14 residues. CDR3 region: CASSSSPSNNEQFF. CDR3 nucleotides: TGTGCCAGCAGCTCCTCACCCTCCAACAATGAGCAGTTCTTC.

This clonotype was found many times. V gene TRBV18 combines with J gene TRBJ2-1; no definite D call. Trimming pared 6 bases from V and 9 bases from J, leaving 15 bases between. The CDR3 runs to 13 residues. From germline, CDR1 is KGHSH and CDR2 LQKENI. CDR3 coding DNA: TGTGCCAGCTCCCCCGGCAGCTTAGGTGAGCAGTTCTTC. Protein sequence: CASSPGSLGEQFF.

This clonotype has ten or more counts. This chain joins TRBV20-1 and TRBJ2-7; TRBD2 matches 12 bases. CDR3 length: 14 amino acids. Trimming cost V 6 bases and J 6 bases; bases outside gene matches: 9. Germline loops: CDR1 DFQATT, CDR2 SNEGSKA (reference sequence). Written as DNA, the CDR3 is TGCAGTGCCCGAGGGGCTAGCGGGAGGGGCGAGCAGTACTTC. Translating it yields CSARGASGRGEQYF.

This clonotype showed up many times. The gene calls are TRBV7-9 and TRBJ2-1, with a possible D match to TRBD1 (6 bases). The V gene lost 0 bases and the J gene lost 10 bases, with 16 bases spanning the gap. The CDR3 extends over 15 amino acids. Germline CDR1 is SEHNR and CDR2 is FQNEAQ (reference sequence). The CDR3 here is CASSLAVGQGPEQFF. The DNA of the CDR3 is TGTGCCAGCAGCTTAGCTGTGGGGCAGGGGCCCGAGCAGTTCTTC.

Many counts were recorded for this clonotype. In DNA form, the CDR3 reads TGTGCCAGCAGCTTAGCACCAGCGGGAGAGTACAATGAGCAGTTCTTC. Encoded protein: CASSLAPAGEYNEQFF. The V and J genes are TRBV7-8 and TRBJ2-1; TRBD2 aligns across 8 bases. The CDR3 extends over 16 amino acids. The germline CDR1 and CDR2 sequences are SGHVS and FQNEAQ. V shed 0 bases and J 4 bases; nucleotides not matched to a gene: 5.

This clonotype was detected many times. The chain joins TRBV7-2 to TRBJ2-7; 10 bases line up with TRBD1. The CDR3 spans 14 residues. Germline CDR1 and CDR2: SGHTA and FQGNSA. Unmatched junction bases numbered 3, after V lost 3 bases and J lost 4 bases. This CDR3 is CASSLTGGGYEQYF. As DNA, the CDR3 is TGTGCCAGCAGCTTGACAGGGGGCGGATACGAGCAGTACTTC. Filled out from reference TRBV7-2 and TRBJ2-7, the complete variable domain reads GAGVSQSPSNKVTEKGKDVELRCDPISGHTALYWYRQSLGQGLEFLIYFQGNSAPDKSGLPSDRFSAERTGGSVSTLTIQRTQQEDSAVYLCASSLTGGGYEQYFGPGTRLTVT.

This clonotype is termed medium-sized (0.01 to 0.1%). The V and J genes are TRBV20-1 and TRBJ2-1; the match to TRBD2 covers 7 bases. CDR1 is DFQATT and CDR2 is SNEGSKA in the germline V gene (reference sequence). The J segment lost 0 bases and the V segment lost 0 bases, leaving 5 bases of the junction unmatched. The CDR3 length is 16 residues. CDR3 amino acids: CSARDPGGSSYNEQFF. In DNA, the CDR3 is TGCAGTGCTAGAGATCCGGGAGGTTCCTCCTACAATGAGCAGTTCTTC.

This clonotype was counted ten times or more. The V gene is TRBV28, the J gene TRBJ2-4, with 13 bases that match TRBD2. Germline V gene sequence: CDR1 MDHEN, CDR2 SYDVKM. V was clipped by 4 bases and J by 6 bases; unmatched bases: 6. The CDR3 covers 16 residues. CDR3 loop: CASSSRTSGSANIQYF. For the CDR3, the DNA is TGTGCCAGCAGTTCCCGGACTAGCGGGAGTGCAAACATTCAGTACTTC.

This sequence joins TRBV29-1 and TRBJ2-2; D not resolved. V dropped 7 bases and J dropped 7 bases, with 13 bases sitting between them. The CDR3 is made up of 12 amino acids. Germline V lookup: CDR1 SQVTM, CDR2 ANQGSEA. The CDR3 is CSATGWNGELFF. CDR3 nucleotide sequence: TGCAGCGCCACCGGGTGGAACGGGGAGCTGTTTTTT.

This clonotype was recorded at least ten times. The chain employs TRBV6-1 and TRBJ2-1; TRBD1 aligns across 11 bases. V was clipped by 6 bases and J by 5 bases; unmatched bases: 9. CDR1 is MNHNS, CDR2 SASEGT, per germline. This CDR3 has 16 residues. The CDR3 DNA reads TGTGCCAGCAGCGCACTCTGGACAGGGGGCAACAATGAGCAGTTCTTC. It encodes CASSALWTGGNNEQFF.

A remark on this clonotype: Being one base from a much bigger clone, this may be a read error. The chain combines TRBV6-5 with TRBJ1-2, with 9 bases that match TRBD1. This CDR3 region has 14 residues. Germline V gene data show CDR1 as MNHEY and CDR2 as SVGAGI. CDR3 sequence reads: CVSSRTGVGYGYTF. DNA of the CDR3: TGTGTCAGCAGTCGGACAGGGGTTGGGTATGGCTACACCTTC.

In this sample, this clonotype turned up many times. The rearrangement joins TRBV9 to TRBJ2-5; D is perhaps TRBD2 (5 bases). V lost 4 bases and J 5 bases, leaving 18 bases between the germline ends. This CDR3 is 15 amino acids long. The germline V gene encodes CDR1 SGDLS and CDR2 YYNGEE. For the CDR3, the DNA is TGTGCCAGCAGCCTCTCCGCGGCTAGCTCGGAGACCCAGTACTTC. It yields the protein CASSLSAASSETQYF.

V is TRBV6-5 and J is TRBJ2-5; 9 positions agree with TRBD2. CDR1 is MNHEY, CDR2 SVGAGI, per germline. This CDR3 is 15 amino acids long. Trimming removed 5 bases from V and 0 bases from J; junction bases left unmatched: 4. The CDR3 region is CASSTSSGNQETQYF. CDR3 DNA: TGTGCCAGCAGTACCTCTAGCGGGAACCAAGAGACCCAGTACTTC.

In its sample, this clonotype was seen many times. This chain connects TRBV6-6 to TRBJ2-3, with D unresolved. The CDR3 spans 14 residues. Per the germline V gene, CDR1 is MNHNY and CDR2 is SVGAGI (reference sequence). Trimming removed 2 bases at V and 4 bases at J, with 10 bases between. The CDR3 nucleotides read TGTGCCAGCAGTTACCCTGAGTCCCCAGATACGCAGTATTTT. Protein sequence: CASSYPESPDTQYF.

The chain couples TRBV28 to TRBJ2-3; D uncertain. Trimming left V 6 bases short and J 1 base short, with 8 bases between. The CDR3 sequence is 13 residues long. CDR1 and CDR2 (germline): MDHEN, SYDVKM. The CDR3, as DNA: TGTGCCAGCAGCCGATTGGGCACAGATACGCAGTATTTT. Translated, it gives CASSRLGTDTQYF.

This clonotype was seen repeatedly, ten times or more. The chain links TRBV20-1 to TRBJ2-6; the D gene is possibly TRBD1 (5 bases). CDR1 DFQATT and CDR2 SNEGSKA come from the germline V gene (reference sequence). There are 14 residues in the CDR3. V was cut by 5 bases and J by 0 bases, with 8 bases left in between. CDR3 coding DNA: TGCAGTGCTCTCGACAGCTCTGGGGCCAACGTCCTGACTTTC. It translates to CSALDSSGANVLTF.

This clonotype was seen at least ten times. The chain recombines TRBV28 with TRBJ1-6; TRBD1 might be the D (6 bases). Germline CDR1 reads MDHEN; CDR2 reads SYDVKM. The CDR3 runs to 16 residues. The ends were cut back, 4 bases at V and 8 bases at J, with 18 bases in the middle. For the CDR3, the DNA is TGTGCCAGCAGTTCCCTGGCGTGGGGGGCGCATTCACCCCTCCACTTT. Translating gives CASSSLAWGAHSPLHF.

Ten or more counts support this clonotype. The chain joins TRBV3-1 to TRBJ2-2; 8 positions match TRBD2. V was pared by 6 bases and J by 4 bases, with 4 bases of the junction left unmatched. CDR1 and CDR2 (germline): LGHDT, YNNKEL (reference sequence). The CDR3 totals 14 residues. CDR3 sequence (DNA): TGTGCCAGCAGGCGGCTAGCGGGCACCGGGGAGCTGTTTTTT. Protein product: CASRRLAGTGELFF.

This clonotype appeared a few times. This chain connects TRBV20-1 to TRBJ2-7; TRBD2 agrees at 14 bases. V gave up 5 bases and J gave up 5 bases; unmatched junction bases: 8. This CDR3 spans 15 amino acids. In germline, CDR1 is DFQATT, CDR2 SNEGSKA (reference sequence). CDR3 region: CSAGERLAGGDEQYF. CDR3 nucleotides: TGCAGTGCTGGGGAAAGACTAGCGGGAGGGGACGAGCAGTACTTC.

This chain links TRBV5-1 with TRBJ2-1, with D possibly TRBD2 on 6 matching bases. The germline V and J ends were trimmed by 4 bases and 4 bases, with 18 bases remaining between them. From germline, CDR1 is SGHRS and CDR2 YFSETQ. CDR3 length: 16 residues. CDR3 bases: TGCGCCAGCAGCGTGGGGACTCGCACAGTGTACAATGAGCAGTTCTTC. Translation: CASSVGTRTVYNEQFF.

Ten or more counts support this clonotype. CDR3 residues: CASSPPGGYEQYF. The CDR3 nucleotides are TGTGCCAGCAGCCCCCCTGGGGGGTACGAGCAGTACTTC. The chain has TRBV12-3 or TRBV12-4 and TRBJ2-7; the D gene is possibly TRBD2 (6 bases). Trimming removed 6 bases from V and 4 bases from J, with 13 bases in between. The CDR3 consists of 13 residues.

This clonotype was detected many times. The gene calls are TRBV20-1 and TRBJ1-1; the D is unclear. CDR3 size: 13 residues. Trimming left V 3 bases short and J 1 base short, with 9 bases between. Per the germline V gene, CDR1 is DFQATT and CDR2 is SNEGSKA (reference sequence). In nucleotides, the CDR3 is TGCAGTGCTAGTGTGACCGAGAACACTGAAGCTTTCTTT. Translation: CSASVTENTEAFF.

This clonotype has at least ten counts. V and J are TRBV6-5 and TRBJ1-4; the D is unclear. The germline V and J ends were trimmed by 6 bases and 2 bases, with 13 bases remaining between them. Germline CDR1 reads MNHEY; CDR2 reads SVGAGI. The CDR3 sequence is 15 residues long. In nucleotides, the CDR3 is TGTGCCAGCAGACCTAGGGCAGCTACTAATGAAAAACTGTTTTTT. Translation gives CASRPRAATNEKLFF.

This clonotype has a count of ten or more. The CDR3 DNA reads TGTGCCAGCAGACTGGGACAAAGGATAGCTTTCTTT. This translates into CASRLGQRIAFF. The chain employs TRBV6-6 and TRBJ1-1, with D maybe TRBD1 (6 bases). Per the germline V gene, CDR1 is MNHNY and CDR2 is SVGAGI (reference sequence). The CDR3 has 12 amino acids. With 6 bases removed from V and 10 bases from J, the gap between germline ends came to 15 bases.